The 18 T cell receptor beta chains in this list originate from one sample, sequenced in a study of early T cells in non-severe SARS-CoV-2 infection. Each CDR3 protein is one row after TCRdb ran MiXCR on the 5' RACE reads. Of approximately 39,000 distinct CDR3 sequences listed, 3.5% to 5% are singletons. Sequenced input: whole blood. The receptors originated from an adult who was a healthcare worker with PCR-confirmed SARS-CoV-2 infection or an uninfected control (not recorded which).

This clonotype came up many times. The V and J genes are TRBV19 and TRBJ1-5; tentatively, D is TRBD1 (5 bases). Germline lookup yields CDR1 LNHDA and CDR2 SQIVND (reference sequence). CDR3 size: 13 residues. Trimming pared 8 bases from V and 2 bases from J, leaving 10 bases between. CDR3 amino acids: CASAGSGNQPQHF. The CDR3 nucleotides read TGTGCCAGTGCAGGGAGCGGCAATCAGCCCCAGCATTTT.

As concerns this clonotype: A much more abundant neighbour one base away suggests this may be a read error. Here the CDR3 reads CASSPWQGENNEQFF. Written as DNA, the CDR3 is TGTGCCAGCAGTCCTTGGCAGGGGGAAAACAATGAGCAGTTCTTC. The chain recombines TRBV12-3 or TRBV12-4 with TRBJ2-1, with 7 bases aligning to TRBD1. This CDR3 contains 15 residues. J was trimmed by 5 bases and V by 5 bases; bases with no gene match: 9.

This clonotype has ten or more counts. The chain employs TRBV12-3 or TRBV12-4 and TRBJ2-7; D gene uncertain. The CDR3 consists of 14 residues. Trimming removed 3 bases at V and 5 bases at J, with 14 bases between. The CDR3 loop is CASSLGEAGNEQYF. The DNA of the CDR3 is TGTGCCAGCAGTTTGGGTGAGGCAGGCAACGAGCAGTACTTC.

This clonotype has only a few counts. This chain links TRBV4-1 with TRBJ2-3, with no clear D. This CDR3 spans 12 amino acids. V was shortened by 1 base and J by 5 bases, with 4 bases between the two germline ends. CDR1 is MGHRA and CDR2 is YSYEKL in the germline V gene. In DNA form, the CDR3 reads TGCGCCAGCAGCCAAGTGCAAGATACGCAGTATTTT. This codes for CASSQVQDTQYF.

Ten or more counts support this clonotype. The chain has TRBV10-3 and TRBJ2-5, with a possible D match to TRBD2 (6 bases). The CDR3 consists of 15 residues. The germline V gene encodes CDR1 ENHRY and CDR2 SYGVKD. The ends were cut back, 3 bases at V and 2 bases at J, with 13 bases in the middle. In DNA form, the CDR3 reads TGTGCCATCAGTGAAGATCTAGCGTCACAAGAGACCCAGTACTTC. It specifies CAISEDLASQETQYF.

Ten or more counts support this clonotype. The CDR3 nucleotides read TGTGCCACCAGTGACGTCAACACCAATCAGCCCCAGCATTTT. Translating gives CATSDVNTNQPQHF. The genes are TRBV24-1 and TRBJ1-5; D gene uncertain. The CDR3 runs to 14 residues. V was clipped by 4 bases and J by 3 bases, with 9 bases between them. The V gene's germline CDR1 is KGHDR and CDR2 SFDVKD.

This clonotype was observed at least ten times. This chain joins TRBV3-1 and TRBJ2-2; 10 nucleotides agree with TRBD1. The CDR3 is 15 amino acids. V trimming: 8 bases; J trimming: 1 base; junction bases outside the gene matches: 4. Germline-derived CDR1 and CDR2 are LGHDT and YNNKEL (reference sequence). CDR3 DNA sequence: TGTGCCAGCGCCGGGACAGGGGTGAACACCGGGGAGCTGTTTTTT. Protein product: CASAGTGVNTGELFF. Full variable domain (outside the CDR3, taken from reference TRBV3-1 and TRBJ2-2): DTAVSQTPKYLVTQMGNDKSIKCEQNLGHDTMYWYKQDSKKFLKIMFSYNNKELIINETVPNRFSPKSPDKAHLNLHINSLELGDSAVYFCASAGTGVNTGELFFGEGSRLTVL.

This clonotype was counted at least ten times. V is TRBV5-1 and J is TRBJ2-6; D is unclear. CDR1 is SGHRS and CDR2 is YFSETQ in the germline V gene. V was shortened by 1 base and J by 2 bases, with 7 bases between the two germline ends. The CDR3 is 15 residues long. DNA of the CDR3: TGCGCCAGCAGCTTGTTCGACCCTGGGGCCAACGTCCTGACTTTC. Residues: CASSLFDPGANVLTF.

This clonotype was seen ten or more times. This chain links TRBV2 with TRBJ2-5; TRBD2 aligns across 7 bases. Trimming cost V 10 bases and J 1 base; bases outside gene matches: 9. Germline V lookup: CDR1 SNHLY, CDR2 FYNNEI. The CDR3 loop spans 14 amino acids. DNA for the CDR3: TGTGCCACCCGGTCGGGGGGTTCCCAAGAGACCCAGTACTTC. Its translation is CATRSGGSQETQYF.

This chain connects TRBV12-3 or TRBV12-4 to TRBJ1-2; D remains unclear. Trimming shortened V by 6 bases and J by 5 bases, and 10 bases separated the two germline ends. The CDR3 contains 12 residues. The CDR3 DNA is TGTGCCAGCAGGGGGAATTCTTATGGCTACACCTTC. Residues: CASRGNSYGYTF.

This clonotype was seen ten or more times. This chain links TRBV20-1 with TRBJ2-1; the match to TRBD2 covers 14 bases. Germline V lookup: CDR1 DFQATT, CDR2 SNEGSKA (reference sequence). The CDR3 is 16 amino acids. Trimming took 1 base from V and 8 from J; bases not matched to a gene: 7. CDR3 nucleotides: TGCAGTGCTAGAGCCGGGTGGACTAGCGGGGGGTATGAGCAGTTCTTC. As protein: CSARAGWTSGGYEQFF.

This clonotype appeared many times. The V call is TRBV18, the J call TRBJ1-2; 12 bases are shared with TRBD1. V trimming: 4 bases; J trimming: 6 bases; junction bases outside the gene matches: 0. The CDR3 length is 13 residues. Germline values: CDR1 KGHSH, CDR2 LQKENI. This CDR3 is CASSRDRGHGYTF. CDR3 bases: TGTGCCAGCTCACGGGACAGGGGGCATGGCTACACCTTC.

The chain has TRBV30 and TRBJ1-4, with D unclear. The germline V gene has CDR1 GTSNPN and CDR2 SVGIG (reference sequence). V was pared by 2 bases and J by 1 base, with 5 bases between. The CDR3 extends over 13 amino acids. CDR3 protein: CAWSMGTNEKLFF. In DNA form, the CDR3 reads TGTGCCTGGAGTATGGGAACTAATGAAAAACTGTTTTTT.

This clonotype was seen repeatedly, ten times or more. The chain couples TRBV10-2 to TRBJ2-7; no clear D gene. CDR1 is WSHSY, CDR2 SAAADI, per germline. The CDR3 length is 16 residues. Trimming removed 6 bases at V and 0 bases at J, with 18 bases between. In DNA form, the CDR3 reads TGCGCCAGCAGACCTCTAGATCGACCCCTCTCCTACGAGCAGTACTTC. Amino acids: CASRPLDRPLSYEQYF.

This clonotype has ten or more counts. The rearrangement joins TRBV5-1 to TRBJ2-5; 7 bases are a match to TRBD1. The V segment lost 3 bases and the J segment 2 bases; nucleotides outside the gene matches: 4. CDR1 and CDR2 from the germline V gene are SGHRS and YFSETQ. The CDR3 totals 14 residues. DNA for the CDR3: TGCGCCAGCAGCTCCGGGACAGAACAAGAGACCCAGTACTTC. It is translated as CASSSGTEQETQYF.

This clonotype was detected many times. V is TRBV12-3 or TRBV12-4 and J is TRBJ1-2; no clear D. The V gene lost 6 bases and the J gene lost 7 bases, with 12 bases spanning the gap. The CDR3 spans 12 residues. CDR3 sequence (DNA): TGTGCCAGCAGGGGGTACGAGGGTGGCTACACCTTC. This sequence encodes CASRGYEGGYTF.

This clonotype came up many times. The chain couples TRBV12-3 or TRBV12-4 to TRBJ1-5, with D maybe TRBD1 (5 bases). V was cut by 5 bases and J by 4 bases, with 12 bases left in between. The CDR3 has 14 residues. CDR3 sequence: CASSPDRPNQPQHF. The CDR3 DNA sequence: TGTGCCAGCAGTCCCGACAGACCAAATCAGCCCCAGCATTTT.

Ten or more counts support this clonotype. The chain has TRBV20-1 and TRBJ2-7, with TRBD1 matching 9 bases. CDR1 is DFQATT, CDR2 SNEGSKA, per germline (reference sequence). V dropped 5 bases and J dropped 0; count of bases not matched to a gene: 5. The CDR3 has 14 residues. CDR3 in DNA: TGCAGTGCTTATGGACAGGGGAGCTCCTACGAGCAGTACTTC. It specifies CSAYGQGSSYEQYF.